The entry that follows covers one T cell receptor beta chain sequence. What it binds is unknown. Germline V gives CDR1 ENHRY, CDR2 SYGVKD. The CDR3 covers 13 residues. V shed 4 bases and J shed 3 bases, with 7 bases lying between them. This sample is part of a study of neurological immune-mediated disorders. Background on the study: Multiple sclerosis patients numbered around 34, of whom some 30 were relapsing-remitting and 3 secondary progressive. Overall study findings and caveats: One related-CDR3 cluster, identified by phylogenetic grouping, held the repertoires of 18 of 34 multiple sclerosis patients and was a possible signature. The absence of any CDR3 amino acid sequence shared by expanded clones across subjects suggests that repertoires were private in all groups.

TCRdb reanalysed the 5' RACE reads using MiXCR and keeps one entry per CDR3 protein. The repertoire holds about 84,000 distinct CDR3 sequences, about 4% seen once, with approximately 5.7% in the top ten. Stated time point: longitudinal time-point 3. For the unsorted libraries, 2 million PBMCs stored at -80 C served as input. The sequencing input was PBMCs. The TCR was taken from a woman aged 55-69 years with multiple sclerosis. The rearrangement links TRBV10-3 to TRBJ1-3; no clear D. CDR3 DNA sequence: TGTGCCATCAGTGGTGGGGTTGGAAACACCATATATTTT. Residues: CAISGGVGNTIYF.